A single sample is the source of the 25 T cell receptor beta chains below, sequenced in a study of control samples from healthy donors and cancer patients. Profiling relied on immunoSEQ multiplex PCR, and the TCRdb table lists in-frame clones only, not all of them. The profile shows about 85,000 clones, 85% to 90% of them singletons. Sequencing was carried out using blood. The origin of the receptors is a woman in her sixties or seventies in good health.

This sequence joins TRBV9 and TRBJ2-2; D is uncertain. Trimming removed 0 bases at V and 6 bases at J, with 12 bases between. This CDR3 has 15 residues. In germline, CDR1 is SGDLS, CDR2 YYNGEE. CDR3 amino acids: CASSVDGYLAGELFF. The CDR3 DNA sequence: TGTGCCAGCAGCGTAGACGGTTATCTGGCCGGGGAGCTGTTTTTT.

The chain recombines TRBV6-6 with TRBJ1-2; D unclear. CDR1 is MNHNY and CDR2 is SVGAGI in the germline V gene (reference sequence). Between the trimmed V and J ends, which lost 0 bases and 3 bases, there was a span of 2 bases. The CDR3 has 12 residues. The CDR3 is CASSYSHYGYTF. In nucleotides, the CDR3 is TGTGCCAGCAGTTACTCGCACTATGGCTACACCTTC.

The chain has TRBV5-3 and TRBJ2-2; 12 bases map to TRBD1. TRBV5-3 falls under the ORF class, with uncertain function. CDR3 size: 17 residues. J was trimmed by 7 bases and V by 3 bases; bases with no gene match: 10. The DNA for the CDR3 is TGTGCCAGAAGCTGGAAACGGGACAGGGGGCATGGCGGGGAGCTGTTTTTT. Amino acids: CARSWKRDRGHGGELFF.

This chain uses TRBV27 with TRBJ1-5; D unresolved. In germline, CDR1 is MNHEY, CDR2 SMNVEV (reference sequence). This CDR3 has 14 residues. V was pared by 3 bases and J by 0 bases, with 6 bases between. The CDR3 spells CASSLGYSNQPQHF. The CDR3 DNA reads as TGTGCCAGCAGTTTGGGGTATAGCAATCAGCCCCAGCATTTT.

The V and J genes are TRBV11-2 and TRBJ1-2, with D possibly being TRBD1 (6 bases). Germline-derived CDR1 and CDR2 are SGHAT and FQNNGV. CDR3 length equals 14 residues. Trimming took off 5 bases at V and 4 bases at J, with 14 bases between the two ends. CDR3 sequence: CASSPGGGGYGYTF. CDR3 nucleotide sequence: TGTGCCAGCAGCCCGGGGGGCGGGGGCTATGGCTACACCTTC.

CDR3 coding DNA: TGTGCCAGCAGTTCGACAGGGGGCCGTCCTAACTATGGCTACACCTTC. Translating gives CASSSTGGRPNYGYTF. This chain links TRBV6-2 or TRBV6-3 with TRBJ1-2, with 10 nucleotides matching TRBD1. Trimming cost V 4 bases and J 0 bases; bases outside gene matches: 5. Per germline, CDR1 MNHEY and CDR2 SVGEGT. The CDR3 consists of 16 residues.

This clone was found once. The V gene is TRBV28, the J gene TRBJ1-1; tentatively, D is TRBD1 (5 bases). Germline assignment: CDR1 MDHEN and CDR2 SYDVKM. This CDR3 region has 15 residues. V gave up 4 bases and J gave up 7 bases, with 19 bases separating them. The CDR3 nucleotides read TGTGCCAGCAGTTCCCCGCCACCCCAAAGGGGTGAAGCTTTCTTT. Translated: CASSSPPPQRGEAFF.

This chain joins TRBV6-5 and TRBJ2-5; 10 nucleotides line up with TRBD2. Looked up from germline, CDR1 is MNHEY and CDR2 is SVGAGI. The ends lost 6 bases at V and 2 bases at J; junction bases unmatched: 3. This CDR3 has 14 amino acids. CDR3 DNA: TGTGCCAGCAGGACTAGCGGGTGGCAAGAGACCCAGTACTTC. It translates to CASRTSGWQETQYF.

For the CDR3, the DNA is TGCGCCAGCAGCCAAACCGGGTATGCAGATACGCAGTATTTT. The encoded protein is CASSQTGYADTQYF. The chain couples TRBV4-3 to TRBJ2-3, with no clear D. V was trimmed by 2 bases and J by 4 bases, leaving 10 bases between them. The CDR3 is 14 amino acids. Germline V CDR1 and CDR2: LGHNA, YSLEER.

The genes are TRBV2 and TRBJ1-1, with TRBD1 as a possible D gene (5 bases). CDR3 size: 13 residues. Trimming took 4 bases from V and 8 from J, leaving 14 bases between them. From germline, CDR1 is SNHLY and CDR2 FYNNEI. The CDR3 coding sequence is TGTGCCAGCAGTGGGGGCATTTGGTCGGAAGCTTTCTTT. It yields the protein CASSGGIWSEAFF. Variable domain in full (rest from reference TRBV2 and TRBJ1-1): EPEVTQTPSHQVTQMGQEVILRCVPISNHLYFYWYRQILGQKVEFLVSFYNNEISEKSEIFDDQFSVERPDGSNFTLKIRSTKLEDSAMYFCASSGGIWSEAFFGQGTRLTVV.

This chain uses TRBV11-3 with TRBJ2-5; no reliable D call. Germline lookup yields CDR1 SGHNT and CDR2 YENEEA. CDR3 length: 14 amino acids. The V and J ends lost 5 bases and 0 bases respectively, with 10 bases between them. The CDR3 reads CASSPGRNQETQYF. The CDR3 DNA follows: TGTGCCAGCAGCCCCGGTAGGAACCAAGAGACCCAGTACTTC.

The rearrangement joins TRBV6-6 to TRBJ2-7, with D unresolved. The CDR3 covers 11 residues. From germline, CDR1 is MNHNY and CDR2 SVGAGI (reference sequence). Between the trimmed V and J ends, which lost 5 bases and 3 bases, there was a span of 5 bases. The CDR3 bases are TGTGCCAGCAGTCCTGACTACGAGCAGTACTTC. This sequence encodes CASSPDYEQYF.

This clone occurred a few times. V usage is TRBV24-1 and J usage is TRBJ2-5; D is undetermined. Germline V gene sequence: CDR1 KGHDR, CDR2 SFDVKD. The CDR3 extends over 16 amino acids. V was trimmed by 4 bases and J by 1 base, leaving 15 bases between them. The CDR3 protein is CATSDPTETPQETQYF. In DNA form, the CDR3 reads TGTGCCACCAGTGACCCCACAGAGACCCCCCAAGAGACCCAGTACTTC.

CDR3: CASRHTNGLAGSYNEQFF. CDR3 DNA: TGTGCCAGCCGTCATACGAATGGACTAGCGGGCTCCTACAATGAGCAGTTCTTC. The chain has TRBV18 and TRBJ2-1; 11 bases are shared with TRBD2. The CDR3 spans 18 residues. V gave up 8 bases and J gave up 0 bases; unmatched junction bases: 12. Germline loops: CDR1 KGHSH, CDR2 LQKENI.

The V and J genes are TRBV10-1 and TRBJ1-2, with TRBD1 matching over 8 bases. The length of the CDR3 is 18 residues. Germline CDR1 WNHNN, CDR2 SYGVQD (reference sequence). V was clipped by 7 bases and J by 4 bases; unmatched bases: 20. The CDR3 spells CASTRSWTGHHRTYGYTF. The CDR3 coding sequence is TGCGCCAGCACCCGCTCCTGGACAGGGCACCACCGAACCTATGGCTACACCTTC.

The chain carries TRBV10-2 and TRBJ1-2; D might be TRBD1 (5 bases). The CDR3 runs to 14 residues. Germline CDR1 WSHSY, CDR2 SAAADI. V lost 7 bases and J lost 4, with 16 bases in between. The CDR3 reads CASNDGQPVYGYTF. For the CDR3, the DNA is TGCGCCAGCAATGATGGACAACCGGTCTATGGCTACACCTTC.

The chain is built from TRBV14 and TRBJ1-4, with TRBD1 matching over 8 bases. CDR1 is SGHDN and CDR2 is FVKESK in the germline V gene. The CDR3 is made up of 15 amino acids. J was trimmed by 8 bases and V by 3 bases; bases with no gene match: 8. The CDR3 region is CASSQAGQGREKLFF. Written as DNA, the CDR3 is TGTGCCAGCAGCCAGGCCGGACAGGGTCGGGAAAAACTGTTTTTT.

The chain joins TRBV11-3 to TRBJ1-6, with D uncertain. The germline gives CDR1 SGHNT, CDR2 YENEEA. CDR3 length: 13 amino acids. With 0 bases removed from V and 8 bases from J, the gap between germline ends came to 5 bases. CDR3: CASSLDPDSPLHF. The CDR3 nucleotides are TGTGCCAGCAGCTTAGATCCGGATTCACCCCTCCACTTT.

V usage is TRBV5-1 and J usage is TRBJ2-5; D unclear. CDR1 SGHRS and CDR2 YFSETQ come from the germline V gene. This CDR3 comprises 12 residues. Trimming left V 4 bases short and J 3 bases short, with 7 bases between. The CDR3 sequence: CASSGVKETQYF. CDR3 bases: TGCGCCAGCAGCGGAGTAAAAGAGACCCAGTACTTC.

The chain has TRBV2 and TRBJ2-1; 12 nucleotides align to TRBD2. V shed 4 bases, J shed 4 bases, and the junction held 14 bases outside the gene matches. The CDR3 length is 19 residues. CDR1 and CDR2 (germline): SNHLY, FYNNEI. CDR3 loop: CASSVFPSGGAGTYNEQFF. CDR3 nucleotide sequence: TGTGCCAGCAGTGTATTTCCTAGCGGGGGGGCCGGAACTTACAATGAGCAGTTCTTC.

The CDR3 loop reads CASSPPGSGFGNTIYF. CDR3 DNA sequence: TGTGCCAGCTCACCACCGGGTTCAGGGTTCGGAAACACCATATATTTT. The gene calls are TRBV18 and TRBJ1-3; D might be TRBD1 (5 bases). V lost 0 bases, J lost 4 bases, and 13 bases lay in between. Germline V CDR1 and CDR2: KGHSH, LQKENI. The CDR3 sequence is 16 residues long.

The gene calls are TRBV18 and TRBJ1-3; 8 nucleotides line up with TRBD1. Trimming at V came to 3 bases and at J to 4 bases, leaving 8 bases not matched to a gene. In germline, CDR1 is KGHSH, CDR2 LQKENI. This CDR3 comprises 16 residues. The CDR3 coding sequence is TGTGCCAGCTCACCTGCGGCAGGGGGCGCAGGAAACACCATATATTTT. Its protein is CASSPAAGGAGNTIYF.

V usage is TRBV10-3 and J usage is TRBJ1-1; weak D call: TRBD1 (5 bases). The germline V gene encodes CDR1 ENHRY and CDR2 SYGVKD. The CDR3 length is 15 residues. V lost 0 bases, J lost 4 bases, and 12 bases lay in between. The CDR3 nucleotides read TGTGCCATCAGTGAGTCGGGGGATTCTGGCACTGAAGCTTTCTTT. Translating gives CAISESGDSGTEAFF.

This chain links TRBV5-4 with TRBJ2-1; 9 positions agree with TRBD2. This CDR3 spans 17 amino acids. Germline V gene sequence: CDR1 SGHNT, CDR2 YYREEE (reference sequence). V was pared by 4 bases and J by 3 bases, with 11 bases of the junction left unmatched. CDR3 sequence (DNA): TGTGCCAGCAGCCCGGGTTTAGCGGGAGTGGTCTACAATGAGCAGTTCTTC. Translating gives CASSPGLAGVVYNEQFF.

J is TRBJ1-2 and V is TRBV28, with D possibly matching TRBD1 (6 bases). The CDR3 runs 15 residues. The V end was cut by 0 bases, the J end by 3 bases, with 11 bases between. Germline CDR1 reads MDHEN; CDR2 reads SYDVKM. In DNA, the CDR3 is TGTGCCAGCAGTTTATGGCGGGGGGGCGACTATGGCTACACCTTC. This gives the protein CASSLWRGGDYGYTF.